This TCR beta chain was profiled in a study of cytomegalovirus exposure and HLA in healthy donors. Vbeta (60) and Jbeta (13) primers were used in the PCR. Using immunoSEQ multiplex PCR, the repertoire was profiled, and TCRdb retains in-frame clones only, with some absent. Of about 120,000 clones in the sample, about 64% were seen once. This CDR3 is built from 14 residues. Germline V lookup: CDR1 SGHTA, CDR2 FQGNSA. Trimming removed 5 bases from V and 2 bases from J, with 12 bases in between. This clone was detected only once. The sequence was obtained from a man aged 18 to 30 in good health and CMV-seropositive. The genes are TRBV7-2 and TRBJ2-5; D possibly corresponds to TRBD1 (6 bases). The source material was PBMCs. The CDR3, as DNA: TGTGCCAGCAGCCAGGGGACACATCAAGAGACCCAGTACTTC. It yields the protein CASSQGTHQETQYF.